What follows is one T cell receptor beta chain and its context. What it binds is not known. Other DNA variants within this sample encode the same CDR3. The data derive from a study of shared clonotypes between healthy human individuals. Findings and caveats of the study: Clonotypes which were not shared had lower generation probabilities than clonotypes that all four donors shared.

Clones were sequenced by immunoSEQ multiplex PCR, and TCRdb holds only the in-frame ones, with some missing. In the table there are about 2 million clones, approximately 94% of which are singletons. The CDR3 contains 15 residues. The ends lost 4 bases at V and 5 bases at J; junction bases unmatched: 2. Germline CDR1 is SGHRS and CDR2 is YFSETQ. Terminally differentiated effector memory CD45RA+ cells were excluded from the naive CD8 cells, which were CD45RO-negative and positively selected for CCR7. Participating donors were healthy, HIV-negative adults free of recent acute infections or vaccinations.

The receptor comes from a man between 18 and 35 years old in good health. V usage is TRBV5-1 and J usage is TRBJ2-1; 14 nucleotides agree with TRBD2. The sequencing sample was made of naive CD8+ T cells sorted from blood. The CDR3 region has the DNA TGCGCCAGCAGCCCGGGACTAGCGGGGGACAATGAGCAGTTCTTC. Translation gives CASSPGLAGDNEQFF. Supplemented by reference TRBV5-1 and TRBJ2-1, the full variable domain reads KAGVTQTPRYLIKTRGQQVTLSCSPISGHRSVSWYQQTPGQGLQFLFEYFSETQRNKGNFPGRFSGRQFSNSRSEMNVSTLELGDSALYLCASSPGLAGDNEQFFGPGTRLTVL.